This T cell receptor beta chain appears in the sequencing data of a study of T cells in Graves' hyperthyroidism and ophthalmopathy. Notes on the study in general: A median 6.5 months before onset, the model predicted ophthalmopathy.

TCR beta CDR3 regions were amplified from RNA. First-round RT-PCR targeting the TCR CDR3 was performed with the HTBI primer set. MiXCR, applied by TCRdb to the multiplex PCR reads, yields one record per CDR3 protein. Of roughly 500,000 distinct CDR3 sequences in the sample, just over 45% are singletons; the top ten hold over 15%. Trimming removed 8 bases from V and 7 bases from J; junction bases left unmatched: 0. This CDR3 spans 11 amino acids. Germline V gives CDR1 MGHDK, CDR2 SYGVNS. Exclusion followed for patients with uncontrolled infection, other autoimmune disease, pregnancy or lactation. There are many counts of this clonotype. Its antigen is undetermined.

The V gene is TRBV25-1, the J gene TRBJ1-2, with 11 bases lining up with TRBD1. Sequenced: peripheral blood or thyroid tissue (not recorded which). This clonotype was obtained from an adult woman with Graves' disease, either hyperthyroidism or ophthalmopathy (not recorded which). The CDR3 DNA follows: TGTGCCAGCGGACAGGGGGCTGGCTACACCTTC. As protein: CASGQGAGYTF.